A single sample is the source of the 23 T cell receptor beta chains below, sequenced in a study of blood T cell repertoires in COVID-19. Using immunoSEQ multiplex PCR, the repertoire was profiled, and TCRdb retains in-frame clones only, with some absent. The sample includes approximately 50,000 clones, 89% seen only once; the top ten take 25% to 30%. What was sequenced was peripheral blood. These TCRs come from a woman aged 80 or older with acute or convalescent COVID-19.

The chain links TRBV3-1 (or the pseudogene TRBV3-2) to TRBJ2-1, with no clear D. The CDR3 contains 13 residues. V lost 0 bases to trimming and J lost 8 bases, with 8 bases between them. Looked up from germline, CDR1 is LGHDT and CDR2 is YNNKEL (reference sequence). The CDR3 DNA follows: TGTGCCAGCAGCCAAGAACCCAGCGATGAGCAGTTCTTC. Translating gives CASSQEPSDEQFF.

The chain uses TRBV2 and TRBJ1-5; 8 bases align to TRBD1. V gave up 1 base and J gave up 5 bases; unmatched junction bases: 4. Germline V gives CDR1 SNHLY, CDR2 FYNNEI. The CDR3 covers 15 residues. CDR3 sequence: CASSEGRTGYQPQHF. The CDR3 region has the DNA TGTGCCAGCAGTGAAGGCCGGACAGGGTATCAGCCCCAGCATTTT.

The genes are TRBV6-5 and TRBJ2-7; 8 positions agree with TRBD2. Trimming removed 5 bases from V and 3 bases from J; junction bases left unmatched: 6. Germline V gene lookup returns CDR1 MNHEY and CDR2 SVGAGI. The CDR3 runs 14 residues. In DNA, the CDR3 is TGTGCCAGCAGTCGGGCCGGGACTAGCTACGAGCAGTACGTC. The encoded protein is CASSRAGTSYEQYV.

In nucleotides, the CDR3 is TGTGCCAGCAGCTTAGTAGGGGGTGGAAACACCATATATTTT. Its translation is CASSLVGGGNTIYF. This sequence joins TRBV7-9 and TRBJ1-3; a weak D match, TRBD1 (6 bases). Germline CDR1 SEHNR, CDR2 FQNEAQ (reference sequence). The length of the CDR3 is 14 residues. Trimming shortened V by 1 base and J by 3 bases, and 7 bases separated the two germline ends.

This rearrangement joins TRBV6-2 or TRBV6-3 to TRBJ2-5, with 7 bases identical to TRBD2. The V gene end was trimmed by 0 bases and the J gene end by 7 bases; junction bases not matched to a gene: 5. Germline-derived CDR1 and CDR2 are MNHEY and SVGEGT. The CDR3 runs 14 residues. The CDR3 DNA reads as TGTGCCAGCAGTTACTCGGGAGGGAGGGCGACCCAGTACTTC. It translates to CASSYSGGRATQYF.

This chain uses TRBV5-1 with TRBJ1-4; 9 nucleotides align to TRBD1. The CDR3 runs 17 residues. After removal of 3 bases from V and 7 bases from J, the junction contained 13 bases not matched to a gene. The V gene's germline CDR1 is SGHRS and CDR2 YFSETQ. The DNA of the CDR3 is TGCGCCAGCAGCTCATACCCCACAGGGGGCGCGTCTGAAAAACTGTTTTTT. Translation: CASSSYPTGGASEKLFF. The entire variable domain, with the rest obtained from reference TRBV5-1 and TRBJ1-4, is as follows: KAGVTQTPRYLIKTRGQQVTLSCSPISGHRSVSWYQQTPGQGLQFLFEYFSETQRNKGNFPGRFSGRQFSNSRSEMNVSTLELGDSALYLCASSSYPTGGASEKLFFGSGTQLSVL.

This chain uses TRBV7-9 with TRBJ2-7; 7 positions agree with TRBD1. Germline CDR1 is SEHNR and CDR2 is FQNEAQ (reference sequence). The CDR3 contains 12 residues. With 5 bases clipped from V and 9 bases from J, the junction kept 7 bases outside the gene matches. The CDR3 loop reads CASSLGQEGQYV. DNA of the CDR3: TGTGCCAGCAGCCTCGGACAGGAAGGGCAGTACGTC.

The gene calls are TRBV6-6 and TRBJ1-2; maybe TRBD1 (6 bases). V was trimmed by 0 bases and J by 2 bases, leaving 7 bases between them. Germline V gives CDR1 MNHNY, CDR2 SVGAGI (reference sequence). The CDR3 spans 14 residues. CDR3 bases: TGTGCCAGCAGTTACTCGGGGGCCAACTATGGCTACACCTTC. This sequence encodes CASSYSGANYGYTF.

The chain combines TRBV3-1 (or the pseudogene TRBV3-2) with TRBJ2-1; 8 nucleotides align to TRBD2. The CDR3 sequence is 13 residues long. Germline CDR1 reads LGHDT; CDR2 reads YNNKEL (reference sequence). J gave up 8 bases and V 6 bases, and 6 bases lay outside the gene matches. DNA of the CDR3: TGTGCCAGCAGACGCGGGGGGAGCGATGAGCAGTTCTTC. As protein: CASRRGGSDEQFF.

This clone turned up a few times. The genes are TRBV28 and TRBJ2-7; TRBD1 agrees at 11 bases. CDR1 is MDHEN and CDR2 is SYDVKM in the germline V gene. Trimming at V came to 5 bases and at J to 3 bases, leaving 6 bases not matched to a gene. The length of the CDR3 is 15 residues. The CDR3 sequence is CASSHGQGAYYEQYF. The CDR3 DNA follows: TGTGCCAGCAGTCACGGACAGGGGGCTTACTACGAGCAGTACTTC.

J is TRBJ2-7 and V is TRBV19; D call uncertain. CDR3 length: 13 amino acids. The V gene's germline CDR1 is LNHDA and CDR2 SQIVND (reference sequence). Trimming removed 10 bases at V and 2 bases at J, with 15 bases between. The CDR3 DNA follows: TGTGCCACAGCACTGGGCCCAACCTACGAGCAGTACTTC. Its protein is CATALGPTYEQYF.

CDR3 coding DNA: TGTGCCAGCAGCCCTAGGGACAGGGGAACAGATACGCAGTATTTT. Its translation: CASSPRDRGTDTQYF. The chain employs TRBV7-9 and TRBJ2-3; 10 bases line up with TRBD1. The CDR3 covers 15 residues. CDR1 SEHNR and CDR2 FQNEAQ come from the germline V gene (reference sequence). J was trimmed by 3 bases and V by 5 bases; bases with no gene match: 5. Combining the CDR3 with reference TRBV7-9 and TRBJ2-3 gives the whole variable domain DTGVSQNPRHKITKRGQNVTFRCDPISEHNRLYWYRQTLGQGPEFLTYFQNEAQLEKSRLLSDRFSAERPKGSFSTLEIQRTEQGDSAMYLCASSPRDRGTDTQYFGPGTRLTVL.

The gene calls are TRBV5-4 and TRBJ2-6, with D unresolved. V lost 1 base and J 3 bases, leaving 14 bases between the germline ends. Germline CDR1 SGHNT, CDR2 YYREEE (reference sequence). The CDR3 totals 17 residues. CDR3 amino acids: CASSLRLRSDGANVLTF. The CDR3 region has the DNA TGTGCCAGCAGCTTGAGGTTGAGGTCGGATGGGGCCAACGTCCTGACTTTC.

This chain connects TRBV6-6 to TRBJ1-6; TRBD1 aligns across 10 bases. This CDR3 spans 14 amino acids. Germline V lookup: CDR1 MNHNY, CDR2 SVGAGI (reference sequence). The V segment lost 3 bases and the J segment 10 bases; nucleotides outside the gene matches: 3. CDR3 sequence: CASSYGQGDSPLHF. The DNA of the CDR3 is TGTGCCAGCAGTTATGGACAGGGGGACTCACCCCTCCACTTT.

The CDR3 DNA is TGTGCCAGCAGTGAAGATGCTAGCGGGGGGTCGGTGAAAGAGACCCAGTACTTC. Its translation: CASSEDASGGSVKETQYF. The chain is built from TRBV2 and TRBJ2-5, with TRBD2 identical over 11 bases. The CDR3 covers 18 residues. Germline V CDR1 and CDR2: SNHLY, FYNNEI. V lost 1 base to trimming and J lost 3 bases; unmatched junction nucleotides: 10.

The V and J genes are TRBV6-5 and TRBJ1-4; D is uncertain. Germline V gene data show CDR1 as MNHEY and CDR2 as SVGAGI. Trimming took off 6 bases at V and 8 bases at J, with 19 bases between the two ends. This CDR3 comprises 15 residues. In nucleotides, the CDR3 is TGTGCCAGCAGGGCAATGGGAGAAACGGGGGAAAAACTGTTTTTT. Its translation: CASRAMGETGEKLFF.

This chain links TRBV9 with TRBJ2-5, with 14 bases fitting TRBD2. J lost 6 bases, V lost 2 bases, and 6 bases had no gene match. The CDR3 contains 16 residues. Per germline, CDR1 SGDLS and CDR2 YYNGEE. The CDR3 here is CASSVSTSGGAKTQYF. Written as DNA, the CDR3 is TGTGCCAGCAGCGTTTCGACTAGCGGGGGGGCAAAGACCCAGTACTTC.

J is TRBJ2-1 and V is TRBV5-5; 11 bases map to TRBD2. Trimming cost V 3 bases and J 2 bases; bases outside gene matches: 1. From germline, CDR1 is SGHKS and CDR2 YYEKEE (reference sequence). CDR3 length: 15 residues. The CDR3 protein is CASSSGLAAYNEQFF. The CDR3 bases are TGTGCCAGCAGCTCGGGACTAGCGGCCTACAATGAGCAGTTCTTC.

The chain uses TRBV11-3 and TRBJ2-2; 8 nucleotides agree with TRBD2. The CDR3 covers 16 residues. CDR1 and CDR2 from the germline V gene are SGHNT and YENEEA. The V gene end was trimmed by 5 bases and the J gene end by 4 bases; junction bases not matched to a gene: 9. CDR3 bases: TGTGCCAGCAGCCCCGGGGGGGTGCGTTCCACCGGGGAGCTGTTTTTT. Its translation is CASSPGGVRSTGELFF.

V usage is TRBV6-5 and J usage is TRBJ1-4; 7 nucleotides match TRBD1. This CDR3 contains 15 residues. Germline V CDR1 and CDR2: MNHEY, SVGAGI. Germline trimming cut 5 bases from V and 1 base from J; bases unmatched to any gene: 4. CDR3 amino acids: CASSPRDRTNEKLFF. The CDR3 DNA follows: TGTGCCAGCAGTCCCCGGGACAGAACTAATGAAAAACTGTTTTTT.

For the CDR3, the DNA is TGTGCCAGCAGTGATGCAGGACAGGATACGCAGTATTTT. It translates to CASSDAGQDTQYF. The J gene is TRBJ2-3, the V gene TRBV6-1; TRBD1 is a possible D gene (6 bases). V gave up 3 bases and J gave up 6 bases, with 10 bases separating them. The germline V gene has CDR1 MNHNS and CDR2 SASEGT. The CDR3 extends over 13 amino acids.

V usage is TRBV30 and J usage is TRBJ2-2; D is perhaps TRBD1 (6 bases). The V end lost 2 bases, the J end lost 4 bases, and 8 bases lay between the germline ends. The CDR3 length is 13 residues. Germline V gives CDR1 GTSNPN, CDR2 SVGIG (reference sequence). The CDR3 DNA is TGTGCCTGGAGTACAGGGAGCACCGGGGAGCTGTTTTTT. The encoded protein is CAWSTGSTGELFF.

This chain uses TRBV2 with TRBJ1-1, with D hard to call. The CDR3 covers 14 residues. Trimming removed 7 bases at V and 4 bases at J, with 16 bases between. Germline V gene lookup returns CDR1 SNHLY and CDR2 FYNNEI. Here the CDR3 reads CASNMGASGTEAFF. For the CDR3, the DNA is TGTGCCAGCAATATGGGAGCAAGCGGCACTGAAGCTTTCTTT.